This T cell receptor (beta chain) was documented in a study of siplizumab effects on memory and regulatory T cells. Only in-frame clones appear in the TCRdb table, and some are missing; sequencing was by immunoSEQ multiplex PCR. The data hold around 95,000 clones, with about 90% observed a single time. Study results and limitations: Roughly 75-97% of proliferating CD4+ or CD8+ clones lacked a naive or memory phenotype that could be assigned. Contribution to the alloresponse seemed major for naive T cells, which also seemed more diverse than memory cells. Researchers could map only a minor fraction of alloreactive clones to unstimulated subsets. Proof of suppressive function in proliferating Tregs from siplizumab cultures was not established.

As regards this clone: Its antigen is still unknown.

The germline V gene encodes CDR1 SGHDT and CDR2 YYEEEE. The length of the CDR3 is 14 residues. V lost 4 bases, J lost 4 bases, and 3 bases stayed unmatched. This chain connects TRBV5-6 to TRBJ2-7; 12 bases are shared with TRBD2. This clonotype was sampled from a human donor in good health. Sequencing used CD4+ T cells sorted from blood. The CDR3 nucleotides are TGTGCCAGCAGCGAACTAGCGGGGGGATACGAGCAGTACTTC. The encoded protein is CASSELAGGYEQYF. Supplemented by reference TRBV5-6 and TRBJ2-7, the full variable domain reads DAGVTQSPTHLIKTRGQQVTLRCSPKSGHDTVSWYQQALGQGPQFIFQYYEEEERQRGNFPDRFSGHQFPNYSSELNVNALLLGDSALYLCASSELAGGYEQYFGPGTRLTVT.